This paragraph reports one T cell receptor beta chain. It lacks a known antigen. There are no base qualities to consult, and no much larger clone falls within one base. The data originate from a study of shared T cell receptors in the human thymus listed by TCRdb under 2021. Regarding the complete study: The study examined how the human thymus generates shared, self-reactive T-cell receptor alpha chains.

Libraries were prepared through the immunoSEQ multiplex PCR assay. TCRdb took over this immuneACCESS table, retaining in-frame rearrangements with V and J assigned. Such tables are incomplete; in checked studies, under half of the missing clones stem from an unresolved V gene, and the remainder is unexplained. The sample data list 540,000 or so clones, and approximately 80% of these were observed just once. Of the sample, approximately 0.013% falls within the top ten clones. Ends trimmed: V by 4 bases, J by 5 bases; bases unmatched to a gene: 8. The germline V gene sets CDR1 to LGHNA and CDR2 to YSLEER. From its cysteine to its phenylalanine, the CDR3 spans 15 amino acids. Only the CDR3 DNA is retained, 45 bases long and in frame from the first base. These data are also associated with another study on human thymus T cells. From the second report: Donors were immunologically healthy infants undergoing open corrective cardiac surgery for congenital heart defects in Finland. Thymus tissue was collected as surgical resects that were removed during corrective cardiac surgery. V and J gene segment usage appeared biased in both thymic and peripheral blood repertoires. The related research reported highly overlapping thymic TCR repertoires among unrelated individuals. The study described the TCR alpha and beta repertoires in eight or nine infant thymus samples and a few matching peripheral blood samples. The infant donors were roughly 6 to 244 days old, and the cohort included five to seven males and two females. After being mechanically released from the tissue, thymocytes were kept at -70 degrees C in pellets of 10-30 million cells. Genomic DNA was extracted from frozen cell pellets with a QIAsymphony instrument. The immunoSEQ multiplex PCR assay was used to amplify the TCRB and TCRAD loci from a standardized quantity of quality-controlled genomic DNA. The V(D)J region was spanned by amplicons of a length sufficient to cover the CDR3 and to identify V and J genes. The amplicons were sequenced on an Illumina platform via the commercial immunoSEQ service. Corrections for primer bias and sequencing errors followed previously described methods, while TCRAD and TCRB definitions were based on the IMGT database. The repertoires were analysed using immunoSEQ Analyzer 3.0 and VDJTools for basic statistics, V/J segment usage, diversity estimates, rarefaction and pairwise overlap. To estimate diversity, the Chao1, ChaoE, Efron-Thisted, Shannon and inverse Simpson indices were applied, and diversity was also estimated on datasets down-sampled to the smallest sample. Repertoire overlap was determined by strict matching of CDR3 nucleotide sequence, V gene and J gene, and Jaccard-based multidimensional scaling clustering was applied. On average, thymus samples yielded 650,000 to 1,000,000 unique TCRB clonotypes, whereas blood samples yielded some 80,000.

What was sequenced was thymocytes. The rearrangement combines TRBV4-3 with TRBJ1-1; 9 central bases correspond to TRBD1. The receptor was derived from a boy under two years old with a congenital heart defect. Donor details come from another sample of the same person, matched by shared clones. The DNA sequence is given as TGCGCCAGCAGCCTCCAGACAGGGGGTCGTACTGAAGCTTTCTTT. Its translation is CASSLQTGGRTEAFF.